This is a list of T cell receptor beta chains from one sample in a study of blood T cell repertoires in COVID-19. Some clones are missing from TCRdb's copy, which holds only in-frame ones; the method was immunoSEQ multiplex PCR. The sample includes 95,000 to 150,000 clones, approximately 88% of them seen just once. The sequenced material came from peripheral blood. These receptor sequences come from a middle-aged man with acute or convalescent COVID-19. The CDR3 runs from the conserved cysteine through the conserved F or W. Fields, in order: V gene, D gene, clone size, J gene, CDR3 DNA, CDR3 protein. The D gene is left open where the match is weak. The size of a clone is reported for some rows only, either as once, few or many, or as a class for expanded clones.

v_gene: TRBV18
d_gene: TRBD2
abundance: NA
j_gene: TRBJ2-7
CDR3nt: TGTGCCAGCTCCCCTAGCGGGAGCTACGAGCAGTACTTC
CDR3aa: CASSPSGSYEQYF

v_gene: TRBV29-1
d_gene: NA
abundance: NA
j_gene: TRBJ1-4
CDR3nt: TGCAGCGTTGCGGTCCCCGGGATGACAATTGAAAAACTGTTTTTT
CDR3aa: CSVAVPGMTIEKLFF

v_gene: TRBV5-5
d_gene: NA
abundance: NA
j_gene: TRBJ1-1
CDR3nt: TGTGCCAGCAGCTTCCCAGGGATTAACACTGAAGCTTTCTTT
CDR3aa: CASSFPGINTEAFF

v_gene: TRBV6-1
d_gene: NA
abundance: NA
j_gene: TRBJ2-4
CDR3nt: TGTGCCAGCAGAGAAGGAGGGGCCAAAAACATTCAGTACTTC
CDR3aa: CASREGGAKNIQYF

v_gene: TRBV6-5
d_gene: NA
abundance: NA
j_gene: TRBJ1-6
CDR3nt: TGTGCCAGCAACCAGGGATTTAATTCACCCCTCCACTTT
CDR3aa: CASNQGFNSPLHF

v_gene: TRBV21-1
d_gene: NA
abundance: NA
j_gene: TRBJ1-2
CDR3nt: TGTGCCAGCACCTCCTGCCCCGGGACAGGGGGATATGGCTACACCTTC
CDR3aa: CASTSCPGTGGYGYTF

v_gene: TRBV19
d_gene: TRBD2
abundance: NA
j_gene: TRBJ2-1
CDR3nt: TGTGCCACCGCCATAGCGGGGACCTACAATGAGCAGTTCTTC
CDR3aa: CATAIAGTYNEQFF

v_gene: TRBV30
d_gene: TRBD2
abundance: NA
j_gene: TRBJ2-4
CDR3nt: TGTGCCTGGGCAAGCGGGGTTTCCAAAAACATTCAGTACTTC
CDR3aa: CAWASGVSKNIQYF

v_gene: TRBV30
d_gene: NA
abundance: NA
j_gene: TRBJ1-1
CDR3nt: TGTGCCTGGAGTTCAAAAAACAGGGACGGGGCAACTGAAGCTTTCTTT
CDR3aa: CAWSSKNRDGATEAFF

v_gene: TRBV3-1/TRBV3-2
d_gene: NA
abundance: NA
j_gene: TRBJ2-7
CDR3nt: TGTGCCAGCAGCCAGGGGGCTACCACCTACGAGCAGTACTTC
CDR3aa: CASSQGATTYEQYF

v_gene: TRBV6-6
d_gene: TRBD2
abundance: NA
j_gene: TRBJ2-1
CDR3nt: TGTGCCAGCAGTCGAAACACCGGGACTAGCGGGTACAATGAGCAGTTCTTC
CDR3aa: CASSRNTGTSGYNEQFF

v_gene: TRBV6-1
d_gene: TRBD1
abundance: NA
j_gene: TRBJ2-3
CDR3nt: TGTGCCAGCAGTGGGATCCCGGGACAGATGGTGGTGACGGATACGCAGTATTTT
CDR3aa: CASSGIPGQMVVTDTQYF

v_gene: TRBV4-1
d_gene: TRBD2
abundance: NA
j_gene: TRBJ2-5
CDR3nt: TGCGCCAGCACAAAGGCGGGAGGGCCTGAAGAGACCCAGTACTTC
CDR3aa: CASTKAGGPEETQYF

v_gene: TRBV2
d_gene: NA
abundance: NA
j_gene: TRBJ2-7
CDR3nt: TGTGCCAGCAGGAGGGCTTCCTCCTACGAGCAGTACTTC
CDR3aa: CASRRASSYEQYF

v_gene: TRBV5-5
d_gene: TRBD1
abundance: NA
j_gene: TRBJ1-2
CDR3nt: TGTGCCAGCAGCTTGGGGGTCGGGACAGGTCTCATCAACTATGGCTACACCTTC
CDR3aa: CASSLGVGTGLINYGYTF

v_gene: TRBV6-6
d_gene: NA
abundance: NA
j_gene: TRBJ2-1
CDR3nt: TGTGCCAGCAGGTCTCGGGGAGGCTCCTACAATGAGCAGTTCTTC
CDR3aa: CASRSRGGSYNEQFF

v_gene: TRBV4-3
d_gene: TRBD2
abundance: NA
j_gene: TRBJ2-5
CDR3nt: TGCGCCAGCAGCCAAACGGGACTAGCGGGAGAGGGAGAGACCCAGTACTTC
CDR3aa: CASSQTGLAGEGETQYF

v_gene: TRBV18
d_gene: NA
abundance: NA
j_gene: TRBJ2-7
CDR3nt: TGTGCCAGCTCACCCCCGCTGCAGATCTACGAGCAGTACTTC
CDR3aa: CASSPPLQIYEQYF

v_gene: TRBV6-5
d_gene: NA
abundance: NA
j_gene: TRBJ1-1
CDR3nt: TGTGCCAGCCAAATTCGGACGGGAACTGAAGCTTTCTTT
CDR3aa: CASQIRTGTEAFF

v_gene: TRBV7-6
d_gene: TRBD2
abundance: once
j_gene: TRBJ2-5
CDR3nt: TGTGCCAGCAGCCCCGGGCTGCTAGCGGGAAAACGGACCCAGTACTTC
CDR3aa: CASSPGLLAGKRTQYF

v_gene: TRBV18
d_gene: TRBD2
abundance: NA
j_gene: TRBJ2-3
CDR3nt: TGTGCCAGCTCGAGTCCGGGCGGGAGGATCACAGATACGCAGTATTTT
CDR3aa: CASSSPGGRITDTQYF

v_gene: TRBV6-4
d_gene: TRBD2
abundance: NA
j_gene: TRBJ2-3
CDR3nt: TGTGCCAGCGCTCCGGGACTAGCGGGAGGGTCAGATACGCAGTATTTT
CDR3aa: CASAPGLAGGSDTQYF

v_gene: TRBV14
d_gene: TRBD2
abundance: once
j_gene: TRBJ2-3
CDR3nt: TGTGCCAGTCGACTAGCGGGGGGCGGATATACGCAGTATTTT
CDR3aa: CASRLAGGGYTQYF

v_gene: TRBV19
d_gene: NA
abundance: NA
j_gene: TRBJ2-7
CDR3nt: TGTGCCAGTAGTTCCAGGGAAGGGAACTCCTACGAGCAGTACTTC
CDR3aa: CASSSREGNSYEQYF

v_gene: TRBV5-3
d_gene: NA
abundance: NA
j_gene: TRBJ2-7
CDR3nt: TGTGCCAGAAGCTTGGGTAGTAGCTCCTACGAGCAGTACTTC
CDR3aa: CARSLGSSSYEQYF

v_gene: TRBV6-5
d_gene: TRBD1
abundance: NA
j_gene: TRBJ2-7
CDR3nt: TGTGCCAGCAGTCGAGGCAGGGACAGGGAGCAGTACTTC
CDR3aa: CASSRGRDREQYF

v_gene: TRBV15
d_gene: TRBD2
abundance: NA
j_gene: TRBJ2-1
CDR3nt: TGTGCCACCAGCAGGACTAGCGGGATCGCCTACAATGAGCAGTTCTTC
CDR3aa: CATSRTSGIAYNEQFF

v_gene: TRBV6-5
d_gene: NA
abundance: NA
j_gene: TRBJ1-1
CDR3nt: TGTGCCAGCAGTTACTCTAGACACCTCACTGAAGCTTTCTTT
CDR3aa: CASSYSRHLTEAFF

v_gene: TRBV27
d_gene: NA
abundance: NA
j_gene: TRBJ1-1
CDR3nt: TGTGCCAGCAGTTACCGGGGAGGGGAAGCTTTCTTT
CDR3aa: CASSYRGGEAFF

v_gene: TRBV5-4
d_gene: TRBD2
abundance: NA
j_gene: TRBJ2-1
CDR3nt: TGTGCCAGCAGACTCGGGGTAGCGGGGGAAGGGCTAGGGAATGAGCAGTTCTTC
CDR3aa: CASRLGVAGEGLGNEQFF

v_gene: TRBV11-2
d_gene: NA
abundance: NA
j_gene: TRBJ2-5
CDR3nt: TGTGCCAGCAGCTTAAGGGGAGAGACCCAGTACTTC
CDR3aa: CASSLRGETQYF

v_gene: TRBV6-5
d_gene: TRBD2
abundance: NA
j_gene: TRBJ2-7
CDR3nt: TGTGCCAGCAGTTACGCCGGGACTACGAACCCCTACGAGCAGTACTTC
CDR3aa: CASSYAGTTNPYEQYF

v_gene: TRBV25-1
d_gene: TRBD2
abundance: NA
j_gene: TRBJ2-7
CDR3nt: TGTGCCAGCAGTGAATTTACTAGCGGGACCCCTAGAGAGCAGTACTTC
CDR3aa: CASSEFTSGTPREQYF

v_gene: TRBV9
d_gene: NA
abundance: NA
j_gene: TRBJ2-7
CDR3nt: TGTGCCAGCAGCGTAGAGTGGGGGCTGGCCTACGAGCAGTACTTC
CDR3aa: CASSVEWGLAYEQYF

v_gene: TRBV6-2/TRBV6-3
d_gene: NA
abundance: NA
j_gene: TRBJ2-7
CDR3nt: TGTGCCAGCAGTAACAGCTACGAGCAGTACTTC
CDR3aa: CASSNSYEQYF

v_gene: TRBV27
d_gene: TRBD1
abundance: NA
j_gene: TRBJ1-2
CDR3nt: TGTGCCAGCAGTTCCGGGACAGGGACTAACTATGGCTACACCTTC
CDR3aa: CASSSGTGTNYGYTF

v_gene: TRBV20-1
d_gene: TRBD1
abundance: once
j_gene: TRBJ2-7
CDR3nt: TGCAGTGCTAGTGAGGGACAGAATTCCTGGAGCTCCTACGAGCAGTACTTC
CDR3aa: CSASEGQNSWSSYEQYF

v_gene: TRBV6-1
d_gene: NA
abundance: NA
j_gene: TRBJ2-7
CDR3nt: TGTGCCAGCAGCCGAGGAGCCTACGAGCAGTACTTC
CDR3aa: CASSRGAYEQYF

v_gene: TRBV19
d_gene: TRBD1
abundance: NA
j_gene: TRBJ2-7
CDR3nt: TGTGCCAGTAGTGGCCGGGACAGCTACGAGCAGTACTTC
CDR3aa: CASSGRDSYEQYF

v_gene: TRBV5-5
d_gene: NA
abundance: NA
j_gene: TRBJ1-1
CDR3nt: TGTGCCAGCAGCTTCAGCCGGGGTGCCACTGAAGCTTTCTTT
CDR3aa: CASSFSRGATEAFF

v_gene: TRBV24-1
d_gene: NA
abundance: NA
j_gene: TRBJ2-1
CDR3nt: TGTGCCACCAGTACCCCGGGACTTCTCAACAATGAGCAGTTCTTC
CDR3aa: CATSTPGLLNNEQFF

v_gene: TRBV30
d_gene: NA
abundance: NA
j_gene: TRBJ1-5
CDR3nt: TGTGCCTGGAGTAAGGGACACAATCAGCCCCAGCATTTT
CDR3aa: CAWSKGHNQPQHF

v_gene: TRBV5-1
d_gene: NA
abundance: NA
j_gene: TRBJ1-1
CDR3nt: TGCGCCAGCAGCCGAGACAGAAACACTGAAGCTTTCTTT
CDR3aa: CASSRDRNTEAFF

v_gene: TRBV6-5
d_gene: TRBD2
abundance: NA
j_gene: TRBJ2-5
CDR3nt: TGTGCCAGCAGTTACTCCACTAGCGGGACCCAAGAGACCCAGTACTTC
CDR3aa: CASSYSTSGTQETQYF

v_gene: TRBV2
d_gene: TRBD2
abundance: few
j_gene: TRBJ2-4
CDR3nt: TGTGCCAGCAGTCGGGAGGGACAAAACATTCAGTACTTC
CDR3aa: CASSREGQNIQYF

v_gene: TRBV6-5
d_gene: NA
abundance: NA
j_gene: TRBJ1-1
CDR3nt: TGTGCCAGCAGTTACGGCAGGTTGGAAACTGAAGCTTTCTTT
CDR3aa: CASSYGRLETEAFF

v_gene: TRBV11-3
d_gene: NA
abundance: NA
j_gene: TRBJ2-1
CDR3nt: TGTGCCAGCAGCTTAAGGGGGAATTCCTACAATGAGCAGTTCTTC
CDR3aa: CASSLRGNSYNEQFF

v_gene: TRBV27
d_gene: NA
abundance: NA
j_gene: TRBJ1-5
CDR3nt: TGTGCCAGCAGTTTATCTAGGGTAGGACACTTTGGGAGCAATCAGCCCCAGCATTTT
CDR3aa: CASSLSRVGHFGSNQPQHF

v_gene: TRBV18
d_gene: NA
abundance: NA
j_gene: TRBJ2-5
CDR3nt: TGTGCCAGCTCACCACCGCAGCAGGGCAGGGAAGAGACCCAGTACTTC
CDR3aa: CASSPPQQGREETQYF

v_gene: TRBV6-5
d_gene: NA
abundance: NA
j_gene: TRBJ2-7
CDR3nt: TGTGCCAGCAGTTACAGTAACAGTGGAGGCGAGCAGTACTTC
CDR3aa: CASSYSNSGGEQYF

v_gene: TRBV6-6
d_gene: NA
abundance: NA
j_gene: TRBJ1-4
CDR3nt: TGTGCCAGCAGTTCGGTGGACAGTAATGAAAAACTGTTTTTT
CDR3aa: CASSSVDSNEKLFF